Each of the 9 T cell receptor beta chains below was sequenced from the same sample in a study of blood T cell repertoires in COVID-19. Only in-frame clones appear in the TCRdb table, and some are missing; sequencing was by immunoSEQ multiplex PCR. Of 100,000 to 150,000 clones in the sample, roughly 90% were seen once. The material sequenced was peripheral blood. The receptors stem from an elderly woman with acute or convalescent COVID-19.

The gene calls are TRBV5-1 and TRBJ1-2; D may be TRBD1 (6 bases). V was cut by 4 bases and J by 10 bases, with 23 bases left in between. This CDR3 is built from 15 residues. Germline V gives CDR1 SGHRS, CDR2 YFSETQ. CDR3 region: CASSERQDRRKDYTF. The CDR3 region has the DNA TGCGCCAGCAGCGAGAGACAGGACCGTCGGAAGGACTACACCTTC.

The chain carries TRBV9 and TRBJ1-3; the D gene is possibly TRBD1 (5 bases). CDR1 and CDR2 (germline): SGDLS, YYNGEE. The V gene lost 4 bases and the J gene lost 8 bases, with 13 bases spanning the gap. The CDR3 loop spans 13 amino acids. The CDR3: CASSPGPGDTIYF. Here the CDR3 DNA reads TGTGCCAGCAGCCCCGGGCCGGGGGACACCATATATTTT.

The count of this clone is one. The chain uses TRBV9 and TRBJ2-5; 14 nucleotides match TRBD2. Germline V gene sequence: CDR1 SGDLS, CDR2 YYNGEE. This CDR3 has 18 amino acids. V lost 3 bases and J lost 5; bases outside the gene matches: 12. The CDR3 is CASSDGTSGGVWAETQYF. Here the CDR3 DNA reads TGTGCCAGCAGCGATGGGACTAGCGGGGGAGTTTGGGCCGAGACCCAGTACTTC. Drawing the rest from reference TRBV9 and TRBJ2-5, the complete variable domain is DSGVTQTPKHLITATGQRVTLRCSPRSGDLSVYWYQQSLDQGLQFLIQYYNGEERAKGNILERFSAQQFPDLHSELNLSSLELGDSALYFCASSDGTSGGVWAETQYFGPGTRLLVL.

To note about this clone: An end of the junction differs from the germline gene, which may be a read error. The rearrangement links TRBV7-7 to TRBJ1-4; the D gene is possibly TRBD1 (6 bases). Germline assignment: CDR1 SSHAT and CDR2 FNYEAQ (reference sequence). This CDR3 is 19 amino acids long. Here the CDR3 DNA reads TGTGCTAGCAGCTTAGGCCCTCGGCCCCCTAAGGGGGTAGGAGAAAAACTGTTTTTT. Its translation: CASSLGPRPPKGVGEKLFF.

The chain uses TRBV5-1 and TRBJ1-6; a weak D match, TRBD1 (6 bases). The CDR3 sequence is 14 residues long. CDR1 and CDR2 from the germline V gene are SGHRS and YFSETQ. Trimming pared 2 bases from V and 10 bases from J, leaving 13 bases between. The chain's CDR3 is CASSLTGHESPLHF. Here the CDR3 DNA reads TGCGCCAGCAGCTTAACGGGACACGAGTCACCCCTCCACTTT.

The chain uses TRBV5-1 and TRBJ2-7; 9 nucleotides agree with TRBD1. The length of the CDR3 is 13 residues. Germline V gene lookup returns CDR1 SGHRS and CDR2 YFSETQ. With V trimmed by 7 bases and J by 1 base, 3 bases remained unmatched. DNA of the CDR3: TGCGCCAGCCAGACAGGGGGATCCTACGAGCAGTACTTC. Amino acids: CASQTGGSYEQYF. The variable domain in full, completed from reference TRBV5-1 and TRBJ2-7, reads KAGVTQTPRYLIKTRGQQVTLSCSPISGHRSVSWYQQTPGQGLQFLFEYFSETQRNKGNFPGRFSGRQFSNSRSEMNVSTLELGDSALYLCASQTGGSYEQYFGPGTRLTVT.

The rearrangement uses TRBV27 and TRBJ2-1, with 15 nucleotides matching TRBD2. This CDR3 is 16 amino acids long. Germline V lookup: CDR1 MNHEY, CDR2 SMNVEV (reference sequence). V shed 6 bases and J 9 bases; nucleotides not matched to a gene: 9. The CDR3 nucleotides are TGTGCCAGCAGCCGGACTAGCGGGAGGGGCCTAAGTGAGCAGTTCTTC. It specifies CASSRTSGRGLSEQFF.

The CDR3 DNA is TGTGCCACCAGTGATCCCGACCTAGCATCCTCCTACAATGAGCAGTTCTTC. As protein: CATSDPDLASSYNEQFF. The V and J genes are TRBV24-1 and TRBJ2-1; a possible D gene is TRBD2 (5 bases). The germline CDR1 and CDR2 sequences are KGHDR and SFDVKD. Between the trimmed V and J ends, which lost 3 bases and 0 bases, there was a span of 14 bases. The CDR3 is made up of 17 amino acids.

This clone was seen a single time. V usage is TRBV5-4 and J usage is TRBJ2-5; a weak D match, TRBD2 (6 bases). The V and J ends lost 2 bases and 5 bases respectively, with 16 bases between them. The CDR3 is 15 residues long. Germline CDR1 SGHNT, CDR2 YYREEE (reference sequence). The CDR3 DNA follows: TGTGCCAGCAGCTTAGACGGGGGTAATGGGGAGACCCAGTACTTC. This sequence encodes CASSLDGGNGETQYF.